Given below is one T cell receptor (beta chain) in context. Its antigen remains unknown. This entry is derived from a study of cytomegalovirus exposure and HLA in healthy donors. The study's findings and limits: Reportedly, cytomegalovirus status was diagnosed with high sensitivity and specificity.

Produced via immunoSEQ multiplex PCR; TCRdb's table is partial and in-frame only. This sample has 71,000 or so clones; approximately 96% occur once, and the top ten carry about 1.4%. Germline loops: CDR1 MGHRA, CDR2 YSYEKL. The CDR3 spans 14 residues. V was shortened by 0 bases and J by 7 bases, with 12 bases between the two germline ends. Sequencing was performed on PBMCs. The receptor comes from a man aged 18-30 years in good health and CMV-seropositive. This sequence joins TRBV4-1 and TRBJ1-1; D is unresolved. The CDR3, as DNA: TGCGCCAGCAGCCAAGATACCGGGTCAAATGAAGCTTTCTTT. This encodes CASSQDTGSNEAFF.